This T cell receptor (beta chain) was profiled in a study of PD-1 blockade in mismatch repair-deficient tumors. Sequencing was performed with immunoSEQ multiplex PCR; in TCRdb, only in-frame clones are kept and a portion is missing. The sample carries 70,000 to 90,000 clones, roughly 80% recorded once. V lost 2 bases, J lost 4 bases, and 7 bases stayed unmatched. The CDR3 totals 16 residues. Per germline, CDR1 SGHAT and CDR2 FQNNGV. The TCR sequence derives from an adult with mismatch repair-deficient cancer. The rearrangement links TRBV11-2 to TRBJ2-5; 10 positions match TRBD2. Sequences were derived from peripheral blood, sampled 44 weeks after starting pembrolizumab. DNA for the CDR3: TGTGCCAGCAGCTTAAGGTCTAGCGGGAGTACAGAGACCCAGTACTTC. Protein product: CASSLRSSGSTETQYF.